This T cell receptor (beta chain) was recorded in a study of shared clonotypes between healthy human individuals. Study overall: The study used three CD4 naive, three CD4 memory, two CD8 naive and one CD8 memory plate per donor.

Assay used: immunoSEQ multiplex PCR; TCRdb lists only in-frame clones, some missing. Here the sample spans approximately 2.4 million clones, under 97% being singletons. Remarks on this clone: The antigen is undetermined.

The V and J ends lost 5 bases and 6 bases respectively, with 14 bases between them. The CDR3 spans 13 residues. From germline, CDR1 is SGHNT and CDR2 YENEEA. Study-wide results and caveats: It was observed that approximately 5% of naive CD4 clonotypes were shared across several donors.

Material: naive CD4+ T cells sorted from blood. The subset denotes: CD45RA+ positively selected. This TCR came from a man aged 18 to 30 in good health. The chain uses TRBV11-3 and TRBJ2-7; D perhaps matches TRBD2 (6 bases). DNA of the CDR3: TGTGCCAGCAGCCTAAATCAGGAGGGCGAGCAGTACTTC. The encoded protein is CASSLNQEGEQYF.